This T cell receptor (beta chain) originates from a study of blood T cell repertoires in COVID-19. Study information: Acute and convalescent COVID-19 samples came from the United States, Italy and Spain. Sources were T cells, B-cell-depleted T cells, or PBMCs; the material itself was cDNA or gDNA.

The CDR3 length is 13 residues. The V and J ends lost 6 bases and 3 bases respectively, with 10 bases between them. Original data processing: Reference gene primer amplification yielded estimated nucleated cell counts. Sequencing was performed with immunoSEQ multiplex PCR; in TCRdb, only in-frame clones are kept and a portion is missing. V, J and clone size were drawn from that table, and D and trimming were deduced from the DNA. The sample consists of 100,000 to 150,000 clones, roughly three quarters of them appearing once. This chain joins TRBV12-3 or TRBV12-4 and TRBJ2-3, with a tentative D call TRBD1 (7 bases). The sequence was obtained from a woman in her sixties or seventies with acute or convalescent COVID-19. The sequenced material came from peripheral blood. The CDR3 is CASSQGGTDTQYF. CDR3 DNA sequence: TGTGCCAGCAGCCAGGGGGGAACAGATACGCAGTATTTT.